The 26 T cell receptor beta chains in this list originate from one sample, sequenced in a study of blood T cells in healthy people across ages. PCR was performed a second time for about 7 to 11 cycles using a sample-barcoded 5' primer and a J-beta primer mix. TCRdb reanalysed the 5' RACE reads using MiXCR and keeps one entry per CDR3 protein. The sample carries hundreds of thousands of distinct CDR3 sequences, around 31% recorded once. Sequenced sample: blood. The receptors come from a woman of 80 years or more in good health.

To note about this clonotype: A read error is possible here, since a much larger clone lies one base away. The CDR3 coding sequence is TGTGACAGCAGCCAAGGACAGGAGTACAATGAGCAGTTCTTC. Amino acids: CDSSQGQEYNEQFF. This chain joins TRBV7-3 and TRBJ2-1; 7 bases are a match to TRBD1. The CDR3 spans 14 residues. Per germline, CDR1 SGHTA and CDR2 FQGTGA.

CDR3 nucleotide sequence: TGTGCCAGCAGCCAACGACCCTCAGGGGTCTATGGCTACACCTTC. It specifies CASSQRPSGVYGYTF. This rearrangement joins TRBV3-1 to TRBJ1-2; maybe TRBD1 (6 bases). The CDR3 runs 15 residues. Germline values: CDR1 LGHDT, CDR2 YNNKEL (reference sequence). V was pared by 2 bases and J by 4 bases, with 14 bases between.

CDR3: CASSPSGDEQYF. The CDR3 DNA reads as TGTGCCAGCTCACCGTCGGGCGATGAGCAGTACTTC. The chain is built from TRBV18 and TRBJ2-7; no clear D. This CDR3 is 12 amino acids long. Germline V lookup: CDR1 KGHSH, CDR2 LQKENI. The ends were cut back, 3 bases at V and 7 bases at J, with 10 bases in the middle. Combining the CDR3 with reference TRBV18 and TRBJ2-7 gives the whole variable domain NAGVMQNPRHLVRRRGQEARLRCSPMKGHSHVYWYRQLPEEGLKFMVYLQKENIIDESGMPKERFSAEFPKEGPSILRIQQVVRGDSAAYFCASSPSGDEQYFGPGTRLTVT.

This clonotype has ten or more counts. This chain uses TRBV20-1 with TRBJ1-2, with no clear D. The germline V gene encodes CDR1 DFQATT and CDR2 SNEGSKA (reference sequence). This CDR3 has 12 amino acids. V dropped 3 bases and J dropped 7 bases, with 12 bases sitting between them. Written as DNA, the CDR3 is TGCAGTGCTAGCTCGGGTCTCGTTGGCTACACCTTC. This translates into CSASSGLVGYTF.

Worth noting for this clonotype: It may be a read error: a sequence one base away is much more abundant. The chain uses TRBV6-2 or TRBV6-3 and TRBJ1-5, with TRBD1 matching over 9 bases. The V and J ends lost 6 bases and 9 bases, in that order; junction bases with no gene match: 12. The CDR3 is 15 amino acids. Germline lookup yields CDR1 MNHEY and CDR2 SVGEGT. CDR3 nucleotide sequence: TGTGCCAGCAGACCCGGACAGGGGAGGTATCGGCCCCAGCATTTT. The encoded protein is CASRPGQGRYRPQHF.

There are a few counts of this clonotype. The chain recombines TRBV27 with TRBJ1-5; no clear D. The CDR3 length is 15 residues. Trimming shortened V by 5 bases and J by 0 bases, and 11 bases separated the two germline ends. Germline V gene data show CDR1 as MNHEY and CDR2 as SMNVEV (reference sequence). CDR3 coding DNA: TGTGCCAGCAGTAAACAGTCTTATAGCAATCAGCCCCAGCATTTT. Its protein is CASSKQSYSNQPQHF.

This clonotype has more than one count but fewer than ten. An end of the junction differs from the germline gene, which may be a read error. The chain couples TRBV11-2 to TRBJ2-1; 9 nucleotides agree with TRBD1. The germline V gene encodes CDR1 SGHAT and CDR2 FQNNGV. CDR3 length equals 15 residues. In nucleotides, the CDR3 is TGTGCCAGCAGCGTAGACAGGGGGACTTGTCTTGAGCAGTTCTTC. Its protein is CASSVDRGTCLEQFF.

Regarding this clonotype: Being one base from a much bigger clone, this may be a read error. The V gene is TRBV20-1, the J gene TRBJ2-5; D assignment may be TRBD1 or TRBD2 (6 bases each). The CDR3 spans 13 residues. V gave up 2 bases and J gave up 9 bases, with 16 bases separating them. Germline CDR1 DFQATT, CDR2 SNEGSKA (reference sequence). The CDR3 loop reads CSARTGGLKAQYF. The CDR3 DNA follows: TGCAGTGCTAGAACCGGGGGCTTAAAGGCCCAGTACTTC.

This clonotype was seen only a few times. This sequence joins TRBV12-3 or TRBV12-4 and TRBJ2-2; D perhaps matches TRBD1 (6 bases). The CDR3 covers 15 residues. With 4 bases removed from V and 3 bases from J, the gap between germline ends came to 12 bases. The CDR3 DNA sequence: TGTGCCAGCAGTTGGGCAGGGGTAGACACCGGGGAGCTGTTTTTT. This translates into CASSWAGVDTGELFF.

This chain joins TRBV10-3 and TRBJ1-4; TRBD1 might be the D (5 bases). Between the trimmed V and J ends, which lost 4 bases and 6 bases, there was a span of 15 bases. The CDR3 runs to 15 residues. Germline V gene sequence: CDR1 ENHRY, CDR2 SYGVKD. The CDR3 reads CAISGGVGEDEKLFF. CDR3 nucleotides: TGTGCCATCAGTGGGGGAGTAGGGGAGGATGAAAAACTGTTTTTT.

A remark on this clonotype: A much larger clone lies a single base off, so this may be a read error. This chain connects TRBV28 to TRBJ2-7; D is possibly TRBD1 (6 bases). V was trimmed by 7 bases and J by 7 bases, leaving 23 bases between them. Germline V CDR1 and CDR2: MDHEN, SYDVKM. CDR3 length: 15 amino acids. In nucleotides, the CDR3 is TGTGCCAGCAACCCCCCCACAGGGCCTTACAATGAGCAGTACTTC. Translating it yields CASNPPTGPYNEQYF.

Turning to this clonotype: A much larger clone sits a single nucleotide away, making a read error possible. This chain connects TRBV27 to TRBJ1-6, with TRBD1 matching over 8 bases. This CDR3 region has 16 residues. Germline V gene lookup returns CDR1 MNHEY and CDR2 SMNVEV (reference sequence). The CDR3 nucleotides are TGTGCCAGCAGTCAAATCAGGGGGCGAAATAATTCACCCCCCCACTTT. Translation: CASSQIRGRNNSPPHF.

This clonotype has at least ten counts. V is TRBV15 and J is TRBJ2-3; TRBD2 matches at 10 bases. CDR1 LNHNV and CDR2 YYDKDF come from the germline V gene (reference sequence). J was trimmed by 4 bases and V by 1 base; bases with no gene match: 5. The CDR3 totals 16 residues. CDR3 DNA sequence: TGTGCCACCAGCAGAGCTCCTAGCGGGGGCGCAGATACGCAGTATTTT. It yields the protein CATSRAPSGGADTQYF.

To note about this clonotype: A read error is possible here, since a much larger clone lies one base away. The chain combines TRBV7-9 with TRBJ2-1, with 13 bases lining up with TRBD2. The CDR3 totals 15 residues. Germline CDR1 SEHNR, CDR2 FQNEAQ (reference sequence). The V segment lost 1 base and the J segment 10 bases; nucleotides outside the gene matches: 4. The CDR3 DNA is TGTGCCAGCAGCTTAGGGGGACTAGCGGGGTACGAGCAGTTCTTC. This translates into CASSLGGLAGYEQFF.

A remark on this clonotype: Being one base from a much bigger clone, this may be a read error. V gene TRBV7-9 combines with J gene TRBJ2-4; perhaps D is TRBD1 or TRBD2 (5 bases each). The end of the DNA aligns better with TRBJ2-5, so the J call may be wrong. Germline-derived CDR1 and CDR2 are SEHNR and FQNEAQ (reference sequence). This CDR3 has 14 residues. The CDR3 loop is CASSFLGPEETQYF. The CDR3, as DNA: TGTGCCAGCAGCTTCCTGGGACCAGAAGAGACCCAGTACTTC.

Worth noting for this clonotype: This clone may be a read error of a much larger clone one base away. The chain uses TRBV20-1 and TRBJ2-3; no clear D gene. The length of the CDR3 is 12 residues. Germline loops: CDR1 DFQATT, CDR2 SNEGSKA (reference sequence). V was trimmed by 6 bases and J by 14 bases, leaving 21 bases between them. For the CDR3, the DNA is TGCAGTGCACTCGCAACTAATGAAAAACTGTATTTT. As protein: CSALATNEKLYF.

The chain is built from TRBV29-1 and TRBJ1-2; D unclear. V lost 4 bases, J lost 6 bases, and 15 bases lay in between. This CDR3 region has 13 residues. Germline V gives CDR1 SQVTM, CDR2 ANQGSEA. The CDR3 nucleotides read TGCAGCGTTGCTAACGGAACTTACCATGGCTACACCTTC. Protein: CSVANGTYHGYTF. Full variable domain (outside the CDR3, taken from reference TRBV29-1 and TRBJ1-2): SAVISQKPSRDICQRGTSLTIQCQVDSQVTMMFWYRQQPGQSLTLIATANQGSEATYESGFVIDKFPISRPNLTFSTLTVSNMSPEDSSIYLCSVANGTYHGYTFGSGTRLTVV.

This clonotype appeared a few times. V is TRBV7-9 and J is TRBJ1-4; 9 nucleotides align to TRBD1. Unmatched junction bases numbered 8, after V lost 4 bases and J lost 8 bases. There are 15 residues in the CDR3. Germline V gives CDR1 SEHNR, CDR2 FQNEAQ (reference sequence). In DNA form, the CDR3 reads TGTGCCAGCAGCTCGCTACAGGGGGCAGGAGAAAAACTGTTTTTT. Translated: CASSSLQGAGEKLFF.

This clonotype was counted ten times or more. At one boundary the junction diverges from the germline segment, which might be a read error. This sequence joins TRBV7-2 and TRBJ2-7; possible D gene TRBD1, 6 bases. Germline V gives CDR1 SGHTA, CDR2 FQGNSA. CDR3 length equals 12 residues. The DNA for the CDR3 is TGTGCCAGCAGCTCGAACAGGGACGATCAGTACTTC. Translation: CASSSNRDDQYF.

The chain is built from TRBV12-3 or TRBV12-4 and TRBJ2-3; tentatively, D is TRBD1 (6 bases). Trimming pared 5 bases from V and 0 bases from J, leaving 18 bases between. The CDR3 loop spans 17 amino acids. This chain's CDR3 is CASSPEGHEASTDTQYF. Here the CDR3 DNA reads TGTGCCAGCAGTCCAGAGGGACACGAAGCGAGCACAGATACGCAGTATTTT.

This clonotype was picked up many times. The chain has TRBV20-1 and TRBJ2-7; D uncertain. The CDR3 consists of 13 residues. The ends were cut back, 3 bases at V and 6 bases at J, with 15 bases in the middle. The germline V gene encodes CDR1 DFQATT and CDR2 SNEGSKA (reference sequence). The CDR3 bases are TGCAGTGCTAGCGCTCTACTTCTACTCGAGCAGTACTTC. It codes for CSASALLLLEQYF.

Points on this clonotype: This may be a read error, as it is one base from a much larger clone. The gene calls are TRBV18 and TRBJ1-6, with D unclear. The CDR3 spans 14 residues. Germline V gene sequence: CDR1 KGHSH, CDR2 LQKENI. The germline V and J ends were trimmed by 4 bases and 7 bases, with 11 bases remaining between them. CDR3 protein: CASSLQERNSPLHF. CDR3 DNA sequence: TGTGCCAGCTCACTCCAGGAACGGAATTCACCCCTCCACTTT.

This clonotype was found many times. This chain joins TRBV20-1 and TRBJ2-3; D is possibly TRBD1 (6 bases). This CDR3 spans 15 amino acids. The V and J ends lost 5 bases and 3 bases respectively, with 18 bases between them. Germline V gives CDR1 DFQATT, CDR2 SNEGSKA (reference sequence). The DNA for the CDR3 is TGCAGTGCTTACCTACAGGGCCCATGGACAGATACGCAGTATTTT. It codes for CSAYLQGPWTDTQYF.

This clonotype was counted ten times or more. The CDR3 protein is CASSVDTGNTEAFF. The CDR3 bases are TGTGCCAGCAGCGTAGATACAGGGAACACTGAAGCTTTCTTT. V is TRBV9 and J is TRBJ1-1; D perhaps matches TRBD1 (5 bases). This CDR3 is 14 amino acids long. V lost 0 bases to trimming and J lost 1 base, with 7 bases between them. Germline assignment: CDR1 SGDLS and CDR2 YYNGEE.

The table lists this clonotype with a few counts. The gene calls are TRBV2 and TRBJ1-5, with a possible D match to TRBD1 (5 bases). The CDR3 runs 14 residues. Germline-derived CDR1 and CDR2 are SNHLY and FYNNEI. Trimming shortened V by 6 bases and J by 0 bases, and 9 bases separated the two germline ends. DNA for the CDR3: TGTGCCAGCAGGGACACTTATAGCAATCAGCCCCAGCATTTT. This encodes CASRDTYSNQPQHF.

This clonotype appeared many times. In DNA form, the CDR3 reads TGCAGCGTTGAAAGGGTGGGGGGTTACAATGAGCAGTTCTTC. Translating it yields CSVERVGGYNEQFF. The rearrangement uses TRBV29-1 and TRBJ2-1; possible D gene TRBD2, 6 bases. Trimming shortened V by 2 bases and J by 4 bases, and 12 bases separated the two germline ends. Germline CDR1 and CDR2: SQVTM and ANQGSEA. CDR3 length: 14 amino acids.